The 28 T cell receptor beta chains below come from one sample, sequenced in a study of human T cells and chemical hapten exposure. The time point: pre-sensitization, week 0. Specified treatment: therapeutic diphenylcyclopropenone sensitization with weekly scalp DPC. TCRdb itself ran the RACE reads through MiXCR, one entry per CDR3 protein. The repertoire has approximately 38,000 distinct CDR3 sequences, more than 9% of them found once; the top ten carry roughly 6.2%. The sample here was whole blood, taken in connection with sensitization to the hapten diphenylcyclopropenone (DPC). These receptors originate from a young man with alopecia areata. Some clones in this sample may be carry-over from other donors' samples.

This clonotype showed up many times. The chain couples TRBV10-3 to TRBJ1-3; no definite D call. CDR3 size: 15 residues. V gave up 2 bases and J gave up 0 bases, with 8 bases separating them. CDR1 is ENHRY and CDR2 is SYGVKD in the germline V gene. CDR3 DNA sequence: TGTGCCATCAGTGAGGGAGGCCTCTCTGGAAACACCATATATTTT. Protein: CAISEGGLSGNTIYF.

This clonotype was recorded a few times. The J gene is TRBJ1-5, the V gene TRBV20-1; maybe TRBD1 (5 bases). CDR1 and CDR2 (germline): DFQATT, SNEGSKA (reference sequence). CDR3 length equals 13 residues. V gave up 5 bases and J gave up 6 bases, with 14 bases separating them. CDR3 nucleotide sequence: TGCAGTGCTCAAGGAGGGGTCCCTCAGCCCCAGCATTTT. Translating it yields CSAQGGVPQPQHF.

The table lists this clonotype with a few counts. The chain employs TRBV19 and TRBJ2-1; 16 bases are a match to TRBD2. Germline CDR1 LNHDA, CDR2 SQIVND (reference sequence). This CDR3 is 15 amino acids long. The V gene end was trimmed by 8 bases and the J gene end by 7 bases; junction bases not matched to a gene: 5. CDR3 sequence (DNA): TGTGCCAGTGGGACTAGCGGGAGGGCCAGGAATGAGCAGTTCTTC. Its protein is CASGTSGRARNEQFF.

This clonotype was seen a handful of times. The chain recombines TRBV28 with TRBJ2-5, with TRBD1 identical over 8 bases. The CDR3 has 15 amino acids. CDR1 is MDHEN and CDR2 is SYDVKM in the germline V gene. With V trimmed by 5 bases and J by 4 bases, 9 bases remained unmatched. CDR3 DNA: TGTGCCAGCAGTATAGGACAGGGTTGGGCAGAGACCCAGTACTTC. Translating it yields CASSIGQGWAETQYF.

This clonotype has at least ten counts. This sequence joins TRBV2 and TRBJ1-1; D gene ambiguous. The V gene lost 8 bases and the J gene lost 0 bases, with 16 bases spanning the gap. The CDR3 runs 15 residues. Germline V gene sequence: CDR1 SNHLY, CDR2 FYNNEI. CDR3 region: CASEDPRDLNTEAFF. CDR3 bases: TGTGCCAGCGAAGACCCCCGGGATTTGAACACTGAAGCTTTCTTT.

This clonotype has just a few counts. This chain links TRBV7-9 with TRBJ1-2; D unresolved. Germline V gives CDR1 SEHNR, CDR2 FQNEAQ (reference sequence). This CDR3 has 11 residues. Trimming removed 1 base from V and 5 bases from J, with 2 bases in between. The CDR3 sequence: CASSLDYGYTF. The CDR3, as DNA: TGTGCCAGCAGCTTAGATTATGGCTACACCTTC.

In regard to this clonotype: This may be a read error, as it is one base from a much larger clone. The V call is TRBV29-1, the J call TRBJ2-3, with D possibly matching TRBD1 (5 bases). The V gene lost 3 bases and the J gene lost 7 bases, with 20 bases spanning the gap. Germline loops: CDR1 SQVTM, CDR2 ANQGSEA. The CDR3 extends over 15 amino acids. DNA for the CDR3: TGCAGCGTTGACGGAGTAAGGGGATTCGCAAATACGCAGTATTTT. Translation gives CSVDGVRGFANTQYF.

The CDR3 DNA follows: TGCAGTGCTAGAGATAGGGACAGGGAGGGAATTCAGCCCCAGCATTTT. Amino acid sequence: CSARDRDREGIQPQHF. The chain combines TRBV20-1 with TRBJ1-5; 9 bases are a match to TRBD1. After removal of 0 bases from V and 6 bases from J, the junction contained 9 bases not matched to a gene. The V gene's germline CDR1 is DFQATT and CDR2 SNEGSKA (reference sequence). CDR3 length: 16 amino acids.

This clonotype was seen at least ten times. The gene calls are TRBV20-1 and TRBJ1-2; D is undetermined. Trimming took off 2 bases at V and 2 bases at J, with 18 bases between the two ends. Germline V gene lookup returns CDR1 DFQATT and CDR2 SNEGSKA (reference sequence). The CDR3 covers 16 residues. The CDR3 DNA sequence: TGCAGTGCTAGAACGAGTAGGGCCGCTGGAAACTATGGCTACACCTTC. Translation gives CSARTSRAAGNYGYTF.

The chain combines TRBV11-3 with TRBJ2-2; no reliable D call. Trimming shortened V by 3 bases and J by 5 bases, and 10 bases separated the two germline ends. This CDR3 spans 14 amino acids. The germline gives CDR1 SGHNT, CDR2 YENEEA. Here the CDR3 reads CASSLEPLTGELFF. CDR3 DNA: TGTGCCAGCAGCTTGGAACCTTTAACCGGGGAGCTGTTTTTT.

This clonotype occurred a few times. The genes are TRBV4-1 and TRBJ2-3, with D possibly being TRBD1 or TRBD2 (5 bases each). Trimming removed 6 bases at V and 6 bases at J, with 7 bases between. CDR1 and CDR2 from the germline V gene are MGHRA and YSYEKL. The CDR3 has 11 residues. The chain's CDR3 is CASRGRDTQYF. DNA for the CDR3: TGCGCCAGCAGGGGACGGGATACGCAGTATTTT.

Regarding this clonotype: This may be a read error, as it is one base from a much larger clone. The chain employs TRBV5-1 and TRBJ1-1, with 9 bases aligning to TRBD1. The CDR3 totals 14 residues. CDR1 and CDR2 (germline): SGHRS, YFSETQ. Here the CDR3 DNA reads TGCGCCAGCAGCTTAAAGGACAGGGGAACTGAAGCTCTCTTT. It encodes CASSLKDRGTEALF.

This clonotype was recorded many times. The V gene is TRBV7-8, the J gene TRBJ2-7; either TRBD1 or TRBD2 may fit D (5 bases each). Trimming stripped 1 base from V and 7 bases from J, with 11 bases between. This CDR3 comprises 13 residues. CDR1 and CDR2 (germline): SGHVS, FQNEAQ. The CDR3 DNA is TGTGCCAGCAGCTTAGGAGGGGTGGAGGAGCAGTACGTC. It translates to CASSLGGVEEQYV.

This clonotype was counted between two and nine times. The chain has TRBV5-1 and TRBJ2-7, with D perhaps given as TRBD1 or TRBD2 (5 bases each). The CDR3 extends over 18 amino acids. Germline CDR1 and CDR2: SGHRS and YFSETQ. V lost 1 base and J lost 1, with 21 bases in between. This CDR3 is CASSLQPSRDEASYEQYF. For the CDR3, the DNA is TGCGCCAGCAGCTTGCAGCCATCCCGGGACGAGGCATCCTACGAGCAGTACTTC.

This clonotype was counted many times. The chain recombines TRBV6-1 with TRBJ2-1; 10 bases map to TRBD2. CDR3 length: 16 residues. V lost 2 bases to trimming and J lost 4 bases; unmatched junction nucleotides: 5. CDR1 and CDR2 from the germline V gene are MNHNS and SASEGT. The CDR3 DNA sequence: TGTGCCAGCAGTGAATCGGTAGCGGGGGGTTACAATGAGCAGTTCTTC. Encoded protein: CASSESVAGGYNEQFF.

This clonotype came up a few times. Here the CDR3 reads CSVEREAGRTEAFF. In DNA form, the CDR3 reads TGCAGCGTTGAGAGGGAGGCAGGGAGGACTGAAGCTTTCTTT. The chain joins TRBV29-1 to TRBJ1-1, with D tentatively TRBD1 (5 bases). Germline CDR1 and CDR2: SQVTM and ANQGSEA. There are 14 residues in the CDR3. Trimming cost V 3 bases and J 5 bases, with 16 bases left between them.

This clonotype was observed many times. The chain joins TRBV20-1 to TRBJ2-7; 10 nucleotides agree with TRBD2. Germline CDR1 reads DFQATT; CDR2 reads SNEGSKA (reference sequence). With 1 base clipped from V and 6 bases from J, the junction kept 6 bases outside the gene matches. The CDR3 is made up of 14 amino acids. The CDR3: CSARVVLAGSEQYF. Written as DNA, the CDR3 is TGCAGTGCTAGAGTGGTACTAGCGGGGTCCGAGCAGTACTTC.

This clonotype was seen ten or more times. The chain carries TRBV28 and TRBJ2-1; 7 bases align to TRBD2. Germline lookup yields CDR1 MDHEN and CDR2 SYDVKM. The CDR3 runs 18 residues. The junction had 16 bases not matched to a gene; V was cut back by 8 bases and J by 0 bases. Here the CDR3 reads CASGGSKGLSVSYNEQFF. In DNA, the CDR3 is TGTGCCAGCGGCGGGAGCAAGGGCTTGAGTGTCTCCTACAATGAGCAGTTCTTC.

This clonotype has just a few counts. This sequence joins TRBV30 and TRBJ2-7, with 10 bases that match TRBD2. The CDR3 is made up of 15 amino acids. Germline V gene data show CDR1 as GTSNPN and CDR2 as SVGIG (reference sequence). Trimming cost V 3 bases and J 6 bases; bases outside gene matches: 11. DNA for the CDR3: TGTGCCTGGAGCCCAATAGCGGGAGGATCGGCCGAGCAGTACGTC. Its protein is CAWSPIAGGSAEQYV.

CDR3 protein: CASSLPGQVYEQYF. The DNA for the CDR3 is TGTGCCAGCAGCTTACCGGGACAGGTTTACGAGCAGTACTTC. The chain is built from TRBV7-3 and TRBJ2-7; TRBD1 matches 8 bases. CDR3 length: 14 amino acids. Germline assignment: CDR1 SGHTA and CDR2 FQGTGA. Trimming cost V 2 bases and J 4 bases; bases outside gene matches: 4.

There are many counts of this clonotype. The V call is TRBV27, the J call TRBJ1-2; the D gene is possibly TRBD1 (5 bases). Trimming removed 1 base from V and 3 bases from J, with 12 bases in between. The germline V gene encodes CDR1 MNHEY and CDR2 SMNVEV (reference sequence). CDR3 size: 15 residues. The CDR3 is CASSLLGEGHYGYTF. The CDR3 DNA reads as TGTGCCAGCAGTTTATTGGGGGAGGGGCACTATGGCTACACCTTC.

This clonotype was observed at least ten times. The chain employs TRBV20-1 and TRBJ1-5, with 9 bases fitting TRBD1. CDR3 length: 14 amino acids. Losses at the gene ends were 5 bases for V and 4 bases for J; bases not matched to a gene: 6. The germline gives CDR1 DFQATT, CDR2 SNEGSKA (reference sequence). In DNA, the CDR3 is TGCAGTGCTTCGGGACAGGGCAAAAATCAGCCCCAGCATTTT. This gives the protein CSASGQGKNQPQHF.

The rearrangement joins TRBV27 to TRBJ2-1, with TRBD2 matching over 8 bases. V lost 3 bases to trimming and J lost 4 bases; unmatched junction nucleotides: 8. CDR1 and CDR2 from the germline V gene are MNHEY and SMNVEV (reference sequence). This CDR3 has 16 residues. The CDR3 here is CASSFSPPSGYNEQFF. The CDR3 DNA sequence: TGTGCCAGCAGTTTCTCTCCCCCTAGCGGGTACAATGAGCAGTTCTTC.

This clonotype was observed a few times. The V gene is TRBV7-2, the J gene TRBJ1-4; D not resolved. CDR3 length: 14 residues. Between the trimmed V and J ends, which lost 1 base and 8 bases, there was a span of 11 bases. Looked up from germline, CDR1 is SGHTA and CDR2 is FQGNSA. The CDR3 region is CASSLGGLAEKLFF. CDR3 DNA sequence: TGTGCCAGCAGCTTAGGAGGGCTCGCCGAAAAACTGTTTTTT.

In DNA form, the CDR3 reads TGTGCCAGCAGTTCCCGGGACAGGGTTTCCTACGAGCAGTACTTC. Its translation is CASSSRDRVSYEQYF. The V and J genes are TRBV5-8 and TRBJ2-7, with 9 positions matching TRBD1. The V segment lost 5 bases and the J segment 1 base; nucleotides outside the gene matches: 7. Germline V gene sequence: CDR1 SGHTS, CDR2 YDEGEE. The CDR3 contains 15 residues. The full variable domain, in which reference TRBV5-8 and TRBJ2-7 provide the parts outside the CDR3, is EAGVTQSPTHLIKTRGQQATLRCSPISGHTSVYWYQQALGLGLQFLLWYDEGEERNRGNFPPRFSGRQFPNYSSELNVNALELEDSALYLCASSSRDRVSYEQYFGPGTRLTVT.

This clonotype was found a few times. V usage is TRBV4-1 and J usage is TRBJ2-3; no firm D call. Trimming pared 3 bases from V and 3 bases from J, leaving 7 bases between. This CDR3 region has 13 residues. Per the germline V gene, CDR1 is MGHRA and CDR2 is YSYEKL. Here the CDR3 DNA reads TGCGCCAGCAGCCAGGGCCTAACAGATACGCAGTATTTT. Translated: CASSQGLTDTQYF.

This clonotype was picked up many times. The rearrangement links TRBV28 to TRBJ2-7; D not certain. The ends were cut back, 5 bases at V and 4 bases at J, with 9 bases in the middle. This CDR3 region has 12 residues. From germline, CDR1 is MDHEN and CDR2 SYDVKM. Here the CDR3 DNA reads TGTGCCAGCAGTGGCGCACGTTACGAGCAGTACGTC. As protein: CASSGARYEQYV.

This clonotype was counted ten times or more. CDR3 in amino acids: CASSPDSEAFF. CDR3 nucleotides: TGTGCCAGCAGCCCAGATTCAGAAGCTTTCTTT. This rearrangement joins TRBV7-2 to TRBJ1-1; D gene ambiguous. Germline V lookup: CDR1 SGHTA, CDR2 FQGNSA. The V end lost 5 bases, the J end lost 8 bases, and 9 bases lay between the germline ends. The CDR3 spans 11 residues.